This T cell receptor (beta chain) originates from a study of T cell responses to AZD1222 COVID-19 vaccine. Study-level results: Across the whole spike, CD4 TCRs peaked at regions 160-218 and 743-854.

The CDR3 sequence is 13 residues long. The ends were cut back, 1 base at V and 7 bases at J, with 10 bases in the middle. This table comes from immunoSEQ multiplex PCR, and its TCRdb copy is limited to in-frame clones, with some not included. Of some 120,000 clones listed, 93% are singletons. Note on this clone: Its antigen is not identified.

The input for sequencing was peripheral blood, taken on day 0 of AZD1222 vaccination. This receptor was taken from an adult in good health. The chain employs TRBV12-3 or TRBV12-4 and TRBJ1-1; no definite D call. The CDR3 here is CASSLGATLEAFF. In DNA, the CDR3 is TGTGCCAGCAGTTTAGGGGCGACACTTGAAGCTTTCTTT.